The clone carrying this TCR beta chain was observed many times. The CDR3 is 12 amino acids. Germline-derived CDR1 and CDR2 are GTSNPN and SVGIG (reference sequence). Trimming shortened V by 0 bases and J by 8 bases, and 8 bases separated the two germline ends. Primed by a sample-barcoded 5' primer and a J-beta primer mix, a second PCR proceeded for 7 to 11 cycles. Using its own MiXCR run on the 5' RACE reads, TCRdb lists one record per CDR3 protein. This sample carries 600,000 or so distinct CDR3 sequences, about 28% of them seen once, and the ten largest clones take approximately 15%. This record belongs to a study of blood T cells in healthy people across ages.

Material: blood. This chain connects TRBV30 to TRBJ2-1; D is unresolved. This receptor was identified in a woman of 80 years or more in good health. This CDR3 reads CAWSVVLYEQFF. The CDR3 region has the DNA TGTGCCTGGAGTGTAGTGCTTTATGAGCAGTTCTTC.